This TCR beta chain stems from a study of PD-1 blockade in classical Hodgkin lymphoma. Looking at the study overall: Patients were treated with nivolumab at 3 mg/kg, and this was given intravenously every 2 weeks. Broader study findings: Newly diagnosed patients were reported to start with lower TCR diversity than healthy donors. Prior to therapy, complete responders displayed diversity much like that of newly diagnosed patients. Repertoire differences lack defined causes, possibly disease activity or prior therapy.

This clone was picked up a small number of times. What it binds is not known. Only in-frame clones appear in the TCRdb table, and some are missing; sequencing was by immunoSEQ multiplex PCR. There are 40,000 to 45,000 clones in the sample; over 75% occur only once, and about an eighth lies in the top ten. Every patient had relapsed following autologous stem cell transplantation, and cohorts differed in brentuximab vedotin exposure. This TCR came from a human donor with classical Hodgkin lymphoma. The sample was peripheral blood mononuclear cells (PBMCs), taken at baseline.

The CDR3 region is CASSPVLNRHYEQYF. The CDR3 DNA sequence: TGTGCCAGCTCACCAGTTCTAAACCGGCATTACGAGCAGTACTTC. V usage is TRBV18 and J usage is TRBJ2-7, with no clear D. Germline CDR1 KGHSH, CDR2 LQKENI. V was clipped by 2 bases and J by 4 bases, with 15 bases between them. There are 15 residues in the CDR3.